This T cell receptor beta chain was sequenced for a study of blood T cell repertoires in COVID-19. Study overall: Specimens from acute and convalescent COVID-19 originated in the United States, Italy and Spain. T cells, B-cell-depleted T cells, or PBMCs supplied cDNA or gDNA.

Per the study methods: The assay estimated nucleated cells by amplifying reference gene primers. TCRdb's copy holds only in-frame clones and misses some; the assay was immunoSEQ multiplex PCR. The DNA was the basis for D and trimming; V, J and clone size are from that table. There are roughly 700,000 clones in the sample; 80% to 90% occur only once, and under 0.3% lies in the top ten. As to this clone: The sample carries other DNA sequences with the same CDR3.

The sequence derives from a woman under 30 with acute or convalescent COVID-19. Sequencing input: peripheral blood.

This CDR3 reads CATSRGTEAFF. CDR3 DNA: TGTGCCACCAGCAGGGGCACTGAAGCTTTCTTT. The chain uses TRBV24-1 and TRBJ1-1; tentatively, D is TRBD1 (6 bases). V lost 7 bases and J lost 4, with 6 bases in between. Germline CDR1 is KGHDR and CDR2 is SFDVKD. There are 11 residues in the CDR3.